Listed below are T cell receptor beta chains from one sample, sequenced in a study of beta chain features in type 1 diabetes. Produced via immunoSEQ multiplex PCR; TCRdb's table is partial and in-frame only. The sample consists of hundreds of thousands of clones, around 12% of them appearing once. The sequenced sample was naive CD4+ T cells from blood. Receptor source: a man younger than 35 in good health. Both conserved end residues are part of each CDR3. D genes are given only for firm matches. Some rows have no size entry. The others give once, few or many, or a class for an expanded clone.

J gene	D gene	clone size	V gene	CDR3 DNA	CDR3 protein
TRBJ1-2	.	few	TRBV7-9	TGTGCCAGCAGCCGCTTACAGGGTAGTGGCTACACCTTC	CASSRLQGSGYTF
TRBJ1-2	TRBD1	.	TRBV7-2	TGTGCCAGCAGCACGGACAGGGGGCGAGAAGGCTACACCTTC	CASSTDRGREGYTF
TRBJ2-3	.	.	TRBV2	TGTGCCAACAGGGACACCGAATTCACAGATACGCAGTATTTT	CANRDTEFTDTQYF
TRBJ2-3	.	few	TRBV7-9	TGTGCCAGCAGCTTACAGATTTTAGATACGCAGTATTTT	CASSLQILDTQYF
TRBJ2-7	.	few	TRBV7-9	TGTGCCAGCAGCTTTGATCGGGATACCTACGAGCAGTACTTC	CASSFDRDTYEQYF
TRBJ1-5	.	few	TRBV28	TGTGCCAGCAGTTTTGCGGGGGGCGGACAGCCCCAGCATTTT	CASSFAGGGQPQHF
TRBJ1-1	.	.	TRBV29-1	TGCAGCGTTGACAGGGAGGGCACTGAAGCTTTCTTT	CSVDREGTEAFF
TRBJ2-7	TRBD1	.	TRBV18	TGTGCCAGCTCACCCAGGGACAGGTTAGCGCAGTACTTC	CASSPRDRLAQYF
TRBJ2-3	.	few	TRBV5-1	TGCGCCAGTGCGTGGGGCCTCATGGTCGATACGCAGTATTTT	CASAWGLMVDTQYF
TRBJ1-2	.	.	TRBV6-5	TGTGCCAGCACCACCGGACAGAATTATGGCTACACCTTC	CASTTGQNYGYTF
TRBJ2-7	.	few	TRBV6-5	TGTGCCAGCAGTTACCGGCAGGGGTTCTCCTACGAGCAGTACTTC	CASSYRQGFSYEQYF
TRBJ1-6	TRBD1	.	TRBV6-6	TGTGCCAGCAGTTACCGGACAGGGGGAAATTCACCCCTCCACTTT	CASSYRTGGNSPLHF
TRBJ1-2	TRBD1	few	TRBV28	TGTGCCAGCAGCGGACAGGGATCCGGAGCTAACTATGGCTACACCTTC	CASSGQGSGANYGYTF
TRBJ1-5	.	.	TRBV7-2	TGTGCCAGCAGCTTAGAAAGCTCTCAGCCCCAGCATTTT	CASSLESSQPQHF
TRBJ2-2	.	.	TRBV6-1	TGTGCCAGCAGTGAACAGGGCACCGGGGAGCTGTTTTTT	CASSEQGTGELFF
TRBJ2-7	.	few	TRBV6-1	TGTGCCACCGACCCACGGGGTTTCTACGAGCAGTACTTC	CATDPRGFYEQYF
TRBJ1-3	TRBD1	few	TRBV9	TGTGCCAGCAGCGCTCGACAGGGTTCAGGAAACACCATATATTTT	CASSARQGSGNTIYF
TRBJ2-7	TRBD2	.	TRBV7-9	TGTGCCAGCAGCCGAATACCGGGACTAGCGGCCTACGAGCAGTACTTC	CASSRIPGLAAYEQYF
TRBJ1-2	TRBD1	few	TRBV9	TGTGCCAGCAGCGGACGACAGGGTAACTATGGCTACACCTTC	CASSGRQGNYGYTF
TRBJ2-7	.	.	TRBV9	TGTGCCAGCAGCGTAGAATCAGGAAGGGGCGAGCAGTACTTC	CASSVESGRGEQYF
TRBJ1-5	.	few	TRBV23-1	TGCGCCAGCAGTCAATCGAAGGCCCAGGGCGATCAGCCCCAGCATTTT	CASSQSKAQGDQPQHF
TRBJ1-6	.	few	TRBV5-1	TGCGCCAGCAGCCCAATGAGGGATTCACCCCTCCACTTT	CASSPMRDSPLHF
TRBJ1-5	.	.	TRBV4-2	TGTGCCAGCAGCCAAGAGTTACGGGGAGGTAATCAGCCCCAGCATTTT	CASSQELRGGNQPQHF
TRBJ2-7	.	few	TRBV18	TGTGCCAGCTCACCTGCCGCAGCGACCTACGAGCAGTACTTC	CASSPAAATYEQYF
TRBJ2-7	TRBD1	few	TRBV6-5	TGTGCCAGCAGGACCCTAACAGGGGGTATCGGCGAGCAGTACTTC	CASRTLTGGIGEQYF
TRBJ2-6	.	.	TRBV10-3	TGTGCCATCAGTGACTCAGACAGGTTTGCGGCCAACGTCCTGACTTTC	CAISDSDRFAANVLTF
TRBJ1-1	.	.	TRBV6-1	TGTGCCAGCAGTGAATTGGGGGCCACTGAAGCTTTCTTT	CASSELGATEAFF
TRBJ2-1	.	few	TRBV19	TGTGCCAGCCATCGGACTGGAACCTACAATGAGCAGTTCTTC	CASHRTGTYNEQFF
TRBJ2-2	TRBD2	.	TRBV14	TGTGCCAGCAGGGGACTAGCGGGAGCCGGGGAGCTGTTTTTT	CASRGLAGAGELFF
TRBJ2-3	TRBD2	.	TRBV5-1	TGCGCCAGCAGCACGACTAGCGGGGGGGCGTATACGCAGTATTTT	CASSTTSGGAYTQYF
TRBJ1-6	.	.	TRBV15	TGTGCCACCAGCAGAGACAGGAAATATAATTCACCCCTCCACTTT	CATSRDRKYNSPLHF
TRBJ1-1	TRBD1	.	TRBV6-5	TGTGCCAGCAGTAGGTCAGGGGGCACTGAAGCTTTCTTT	CASSRSGGTEAFF
TRBJ2-1	.	few	TRBV7-2	TGTGCCAGCAGCGGCGGGACTCGTTTTAGTGAGCAGTTCTTC	CASSGGTRFSEQFF
TRBJ2-3	TRBD2	.	TRBV9	TGTGCCAGCAGCGTAGGGACTAGCGGGAGTACAGATACGCAGTATTTT	CASSVGTSGSTDTQYF
TRBJ2-2	.	few	TRBV28	TGTGCCAGCAGCCCCTTTAGACAGTCGACCGGGGAGCTGTTTTTT	CASSPFRQSTGELFF
TRBJ2-7	TRBD1	few	TRBV30	TGTGCCTGGAGTGTAGGGGACAGCTCCTTATACGAGCAGTACTTC	CAWSVGDSSLYEQYF
TRBJ1-1	.	.	TRBV6-5	TGTGCCAGCAGTTACGGGGGGACTGAAGCTTTCTTT	CASSYGGTEAFF
TRBJ2-2	TRBD2	once	TRBV7-2	TGTGCCAGCAGCTTAGTGGGAGCGGGGGTGGGCACCGGGGAGCTGTTTTTT	CASSLVGAGVGTGELFF
TRBJ2-1	.	few	TRBV18	TGTGCCAGCTCACCGTGGTCGGGGGATATCGATGAGCAGTTCTTC	CASSPWSGDIDEQFF
TRBJ2-5	.	.	TRBV9	TGTGCCAGCAGCGTAAGCGGCCAAGAGACCCAGTACTTC	CASSVSGQETQYF
TRBJ2-3	.	.	TRBV6-5	TGTGCCAGCAGTTACGATGTAAGGGGTACGCAGTATTTT	CASSYDVRGTQYF
TRBJ1-2	TRBD1	few	TRBV4-2	TGTGCCAGCAGCCAAGGAAGGACAGGGGTCTATGGCTACACCTTC	CASSQGRTGVYGYTF
TRBJ1-2	.	.	TRBV30	TGTGCCTGGGCTACAGGCTATGGCTACACCTTC	CAWATGYGYTF
TRBJ2-5	.	few	TRBV5-4	TGTGCCAGCAGCTTGGTCAGTAAAGAGACCCAGTACTTC	CASSLVSKETQYF
TRBJ2-1	TRBD2	.	TRBV2	TGTGCCAGGGGAGGGCTAGCGCGCGACAATGAGCAGTTCTTC	CARGGLARDNEQFF
TRBJ2-7	TRBD1	few	TRBV6-1	TGTGCCAGCAGTGAATGGACAGGGGAGGGCTACGAGCAGTACTTC	CASSEWTGEGYEQYF
TRBJ1-1	TRBD1	few	TRBV7-9	TGTGCCAGCAGCACTCGGGACAGGAACACTGAAGCTTTCTTT	CASSTRDRNTEAFF
TRBJ2-5	.	few	TRBV11-2	TGTGCCAGCAGCTTAGATCGGGGACAAGCTAAAGAGACCCAGTACTTC	CASSLDRGQAKETQYF
TRBJ2-1	TRBD2	.	TRBV7-2	TGTGCCAGCAGCTTAGTCCTAGCGGCATACAATGAGCAGTTCTTC	CASSLVLAAYNEQFF
TRBJ2-6	TRBD1	few	TRBV29-1	TGCAGCGTTGGGGGACAGGGGGCCAACGTCCTGACTTTC	CSVGGQGANVLTF
TRBJ1-5	TRBD1	few	TRBV15	TGTGCCACCAGCCGACGGACAGGGCCAAATCAGCCCCAGCATTTT	CATSRRTGPNQPQHF
TRBJ1-1	.	.	TRBV30	TGTGCCTGGAGTCTTATGAACACTGAAGCTTTCTTT	CAWSLMNTEAFF
TRBJ2-7	.	.	TRBV27	TGTGCCAGCAGGGGGGGGCGGTACTCCTACGAGCAGTACTTC	CASRGGRYSYEQYF
TRBJ1-5	.	few	TRBV27	TGTGCCAGCGGCCGAAGGTCAGGGATTAGCAATCAGCCCCAGCATTTT	CASGRRSGISNQPQHF
TRBJ1-1	TRBD1	few	TRBV7-3	TGTGCCAGCAGCTTATTAGGGGACAGAGACACTGAAGCTTTCTTT	CASSLLGDRDTEAFF